Below are 9 T cell receptor beta chains sequenced from a single sample in a study of cytomegalovirus exposure and HLA in healthy donors. The PCR used 60 Vbeta and 13 Jbeta primers. Profiling relied on immunoSEQ multiplex PCR, and the TCRdb table lists in-frame clones only, not all of them. The sample contains 140,000 or so clones, roughly 80% of which appear only once. Sequenced: PBMCs. The origin of the receptors is a female donor in good health and CMV-seronegative.

V is TRBV13 and J is TRBJ1-2; weak D call: TRBD1 (5 bases). Germline CDR1 and CDR2: PRHDT and FYEKMQ (reference sequence). The V end was cut by 5 bases, the J end by 3 bases, with 10 bases between. The CDR3 is 13 residues long. The CDR3 region has the DNA TGTGCCAGCAGCCCCGGAGGGGACTATGGCTACACCTTC. Protein: CASSPGGDYGYTF.

As to this clone: Mismatch with germline at one junction end may stem from a read error. The CDR3 sequence is CASSADPSNQPQHF. Here the CDR3 DNA reads TGTGCCAGCAGCGCGGACCCTAGCAACCAGCCCCAGCATTTT. The V gene is TRBV6-1, the J gene TRBJ1-5; D remains ambiguous. CDR1 MNHNS and CDR2 SASEGT come from the germline V gene. CDR3 size: 14 residues.

This chain's CDR3 is CASSVGTGGGQPQHF. For the CDR3, the DNA is TGTGCCAGCAGCGTCGGGACAGGGGGCGGTCAGCCCCAGCATTTT. The V gene is TRBV6-5, the J gene TRBJ1-5, with 12 bases aligning to TRBD1. The CDR3 is 15 amino acids. CDR1 and CDR2 (germline): MNHEY, SVGAGI. J lost 6 bases, V lost 6 bases, and 6 bases had no gene match.

The V call is TRBV7-3, the J call TRBJ2-5; 7 nucleotides match TRBD2. The germline V gene has CDR1 SGHTA and CDR2 FQGTGA. Trimming at V came to 5 bases and at J to 3 bases, leaving 6 bases not matched to a gene. The CDR3 contains 14 residues. CDR3 protein: CASSQGRGEETQYF. The DNA of the CDR3 is TGTGCCAGCAGCCAAGGGAGGGGTGAAGAGACCCAGTACTTC.

The chain employs TRBV6-4 and TRBJ2-3, with D perhaps matching TRBD1 (6 bases). Trimming took off 2 bases at V and 3 bases at J, with 9 bases between the two ends. Looked up from germline, CDR1 is MRHNA and CDR2 is SNTAGT. This CDR3 spans 14 amino acids. The CDR3 here is CASSDGGQTDTQYF. The DNA of the CDR3 is TGTGCCAGCAGTGACGGGGGCCAGACAGATACGCAGTATTTT.

The chain combines TRBV5-8 with TRBJ1-1, with no clear D. Germline assignment: CDR1 SGHTS and CDR2 YDEGEE. This CDR3 comprises 16 residues. V lost 0 bases and J lost 0, with 12 bases in between. The CDR3 loop reads CASSLGSLIVNTEAFF. The DNA for the CDR3 is TGTGCCAGCAGCTTGGGAAGTCTGATAGTGAACACTGAAGCTTTCTTT.

This CDR3 reads CSVEDRRGQNNYYGYTF. The CDR3 DNA is TGCAGCGTTGAAGATAGGAGGGGACAGAACAATTACTATGGCTACACCTTC. The J gene is TRBJ1-2, the V gene TRBV29-1; TRBD1 aligns across 7 bases. With V trimmed by 0 bases and J by 3 bases, 13 bases remained unmatched. The CDR3 spans 17 residues. The germline gives CDR1 SQVTM, CDR2 ANQGSEA.

V gene TRBV5-1 combines with J gene TRBJ1-2; possible D gene TRBD1, 5 bases. V dropped 1 base and J dropped 5 bases, with 12 bases sitting between them. This CDR3 comprises 14 residues. Germline values: CDR1 SGHRS, CDR2 YFSETQ. CDR3 nucleotide sequence: TGCGCCAGCAGCTTGTATCAGGGCCCATATGGCTACACCTTC. It translates to CASSLYQGPYGYTF.

The chain links TRBV28 to TRBJ1-6, with D perhaps matching TRBD1 (6 bases). V dropped 6 bases and J dropped 0 bases, with 9 bases sitting between them. This CDR3 comprises 15 residues. CDR1 is MDHEN, CDR2 SYDVKM, per germline. This CDR3 is CASSRDNSYNSPLHF. CDR3 in DNA: TGTGCCAGCAGCAGGGACAACTCCTATAATTCACCCCTCCACTTT.